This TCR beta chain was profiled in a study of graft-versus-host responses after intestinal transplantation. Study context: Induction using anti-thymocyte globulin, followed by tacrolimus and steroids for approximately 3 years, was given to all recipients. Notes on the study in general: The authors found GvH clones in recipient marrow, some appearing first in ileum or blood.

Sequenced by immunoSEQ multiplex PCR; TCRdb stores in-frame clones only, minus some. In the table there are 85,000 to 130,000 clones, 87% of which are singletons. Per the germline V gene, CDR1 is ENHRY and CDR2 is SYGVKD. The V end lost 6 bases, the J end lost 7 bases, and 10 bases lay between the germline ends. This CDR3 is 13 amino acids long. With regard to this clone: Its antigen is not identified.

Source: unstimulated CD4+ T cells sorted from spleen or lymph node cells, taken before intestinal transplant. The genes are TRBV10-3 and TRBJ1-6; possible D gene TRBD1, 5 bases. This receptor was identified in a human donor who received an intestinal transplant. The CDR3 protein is CAIRGTVNSPLHF. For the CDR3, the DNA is TGTGCCATCAGAGGGACGGTCAATTCACCCCTCCACTTT.